What follows describes a single T cell receptor (beta chain). There are 17 residues in the CDR3. The ends lost 2 bases at V and 1 base at J; junction bases unmatched: 9. Germline V lookup: CDR1 MNHEY, CDR2 SMNVEV (reference sequence). Patients at the Seattle site were enrolled during active infection and followed longitudinally. The sample is drawn from a study of blood T cell repertoires in COVID-19. Per the original methods: Estimates of nucleated cell counts were drawn from the amplification of reference gene primers. Sequencing was performed with immunoSEQ multiplex PCR; in TCRdb, only in-frame clones are kept and a portion is missing. V and J calls and clone size are given by that table; D and trimming were obtained from the DNA. Of 350,000 to 450,000 clones in the sample, approximately 87% were seen once.

The sequenced sample consisted of peripheral blood. The clonotype originates from a woman aged 55-70 years with COVID-19, enrolled during active disease. The chain uses TRBV27 and TRBJ1-1, with 8 bases lining up with TRBD1. The CDR3 DNA sequence: TGTGCCAGCAGTTTAAGCCGGACAGGGACCTCGAACACTGAAGCTTTCTTT. It codes for CASSLSRTGTSNTEAFF.